This T cell receptor beta chain derives from a study of T cell changes during pregnancy in multiple sclerosis. This CDR3 has 15 residues. The germline V gene encodes CDR1 SGHRS and CDR2 YFSETQ. Trimming pared 8 bases from V and 3 bases from J, leaving 19 bases between. Clones were read by immunoSEQ multiplex PCR, and TCRdb kept only the in-frame ones, dropping some. The profile shows about 74,000 clones, approximately 91% of them singletons. This TCR came from a female donor with multiple sclerosis, enrolled in a pregnancy study. The V call is TRBV5-1, the J call TRBJ2-3, with TRBD2 as a possible D gene (7 bases). The sequencing here drew on peripheral blood, taken in the third trimester of pregnancy. CDR3 amino acids: CASTLQGRGTDTQYF. The CDR3 region has the DNA TGCGCCAGTACCCTCCAGGGGAGGGGAACAGATACGCAGTATTTT.